Listed below are T cell receptor beta chains from one sample, sequenced in a study of blood T cell repertoires in COVID-19. The protocol was immunoSEQ multiplex PCR, while the TCRdb copy is restricted to in-frame clones and leaves out a portion. The sample consists of around 37,000 clones, about 76% of them appearing once. The material sequenced was peripheral blood. These receptors all stem from an older man with COVID-19, enrolled during active disease. Each CDR3 is given with its conserved first and last residue.

j_gene	v_gene	CDR3aa
TRBJ2-1	TRBV10-3	CAIRTTLAGGYNEQFF
TRBJ2-7	TRBV18	CASSATSGASYEQYF
TRBJ1-1	TRBV6-6	CASSYVGGLMNTEAFF
TRBJ2-7	TRBV14	CASSLSVGRSYEQYF
TRBJ2-4	TRBV23-1	CASSHTPAWGQAKNIQYF
TRBJ2-2	TRBV5-1	CASSLSRDRAVDTGELFF
TRBJ1-1	TRBV7-8	CASSFDTASEAFF
TRBJ1-4	TRBV29-1	CSVRGTGGAEKLFF
TRBJ2-3	TRBV3-1/TRBV3-2	CASSPGFPDTQYF
TRBJ2-2	TRBV30	CAWAGQPTGELFF
TRBJ2-2	TRBV5-4	CASSFPLIGSNTGELFF
TRBJ1-3	TRBV7-3	CASRLSGSEGNTIYF
TRBJ1-4	TRBV6-4	CASSGRGGKLFF
TRBJ1-1	TRBV24-1	CATQGAANTEAFF
TRBJ2-7	TRBV6-5	CASTTDRYEQYF
TRBJ2-7	TRBV2	CASEGGREYEQYF
TRBJ1-4	TRBV6-6	CASIRSIGEKLFF
TRBJ1-2	TRBV6-1	CASSEGQARGYTF
TRBJ2-5	TRBV9	CASSSQASGEVETQYF
TRBJ2-3	TRBV5-1	CATSGGTGKDTQYF
TRBJ1-3	TRBV12-3/TRBV12-4	CASRPQGNTIYF
TRBJ1-6	TRBV19	CASSLTGITYNSPLHF
TRBJ1-6	TRBV18	CASLGTGASPLHF
TRBJ1-4	TRBV5-8	CASSRERREKLFF
TRBJ1-1	TRBV28	CASSLKQGAREAFF
TRBJ2-2	TRBV20-1	CSASGEVGGELFF
TRBJ1-1	TRBV3-1/TRBV3-2	CASSTWGVRRNTEAFF
TRBJ1-3	TRBV9	CASSRGSGNTIYF
TRBJ1-1	TRBV7-9	CASSPGTGLGTEAFF
TRBJ2-3	TRBV18	CASSSAAWGPSTDTQYF
TRBJ1-1	TRBV2	CASSRVSKAAEAFF
TRBJ1-5	TRBV18	CASSGTGGNQPQHF
TRBJ2-7	TRBV5-1	CASSQDRVLYEQYF
TRBJ1-3	TRBV7-9	CASSPGGQSSTGNTIYF
TRBJ1-1	TRBV4-2	CASSPSGQGASTEAFF
TRBJ1-2	TRBV12-3/TRBV12-4	CASSPGDSFGYTF
TRBJ2-6	TRBV4-3	CASSQEASGGAGGANVLTF
TRBJ2-7	TRBV7-3	CASSTGQGFKQYF
TRBJ1-6	TRBV2	CASTGQGYSPLHF
TRBJ1-1	TRBV24-1	CATRAQLNTEAFF
TRBJ1-2	TRBV7-2	CASSLGTVGYGYTF